This TCR beta chain was captured in a study of identical twins. Study-wide results and caveats: Monozygotic twin pairs showed more out-of-frame TCR alpha sharing than models estimated.

In TCRdb, the 5' RACE reads were re-called with MiXCR into one record per CDR3 protein. The data contain approximately 670,000 distinct CDR3 sequences, roughly 6.2% of them seen just once; the ten biggest clones take up around 2%. Per the germline V gene, CDR1 is SGHRS and CDR2 is YFSETQ. Trimming took 2 bases from V and 0 from J, leaving 5 bases between them. The CDR3 sequence is 13 residues long. This clonotype was seen ten or more times. What it binds is not known. The TCR sequence derives from a young man in good health. The sequenced sample was naive T cells sorted from blood. The chain has TRBV5-1 and TRBJ1-1; D gene unclear. The CDR3 nucleotides read TGCGCCAGCAGCTTCTCGGTGAACACTGAAGCTTTCTTT. Translating it yields CASSFSVNTEAFF. Full variable domain (missing parts from reference TRBV5-1 and TRBJ1-1): KAGVTQTPRYLIKTRGQQVTLSCSPISGHRSVSWYQQTPGQGLQFLFEYFSETQRNKGNFPGRFSGRQFSNSRSEMNVSTLELGDSALYLCASSFSVNTEAFFGQGTRLTVV.